The clone carrying this T cell receptor (beta chain) was recorded once. This sample was taken from a study of control samples from healthy donors and cancer patients. Repertoires were generated with immunoSEQ multiplex PCR, while TCRdb's copy carries only in-frame clones and drops some. The table lists 130,000 or so clones, 94% of them singletons. The sequence was collected from a man aged 35-49 years in good health. Sequenced input: blood.

Here the CDR3 DNA reads TGTGCCAGCAGTTTCGCAGGTCAAGAGACCCAGTACTTC. As protein: CASSFAGQETQYF. The chain recombines TRBV12-3 or TRBV12-4 with TRBJ2-5; the D is unclear. This CDR3 is 13 amino acids long. Trimming shortened V by 3 bases and J by 2 bases, and 7 bases separated the two germline ends.